The 3 T cell receptor beta chains below were found in one sample sequenced in a study of shared clonotypes between healthy human individuals. Sequencing was performed with immunoSEQ multiplex PCR; in TCRdb, only in-frame clones are kept and a portion is missing. The sample shows around 2,000,000 clones, over 85% of them seen only once. Terminally differentiated effector memory CD45RA+ cells were left out of the naive CD8 fraction, which was CD45RO-negative and positively selected for CCR7. The sequenced material came from naive CD8+ T cells sorted from blood. The source is a man aged 18 to 35 in good health.

On this clone: Other nucleotide sequences in the sample specify the same CDR3. The V gene is TRBV5-1, the J gene TRBJ2-5; tentatively, D is TRBD1 (6 bases). Germline V lookup: CDR1 SGHRS, CDR2 YFSETQ. Between the trimmed V and J ends, which lost 0 bases and 1 base, there was a span of 10 bases. CDR3 length equals 15 residues. CDR3 sequence (DNA): TGCGCCAGCAGCTTGGACAGAGGGGGCCAAGAGACCCAGTACTTC. This sequence encodes CASSLDRGGQETQYF.

The chain couples TRBV11-3 to TRBJ2-3; TRBD2 might be the D (6 bases). This CDR3 is 16 amino acids long. V shed 0 bases and J shed 3 bases, with 13 bases lying between them. The germline CDR1 and CDR2 sequences are SGHNT and YENEEA. The CDR3 region is CASSLEVGGVTDTQYF. The DNA for the CDR3 is TGTGCCAGCAGCTTAGAGGTGGGAGGAGTGACAGATACGCAGTATTTT.

In this sample, this clone turned up once. V is TRBV6-4 and J is TRBJ1-5, with TRBD1 as a possible D gene (5 bases). The V end lost 7 bases, the J end lost 1 base, and 17 bases lay between the germline ends. Germline V gene lookup returns CDR1 MRHNA and CDR2 SNTAGT. The CDR3 extends over 16 amino acids. The CDR3 spells CASITLWGLSNQPQHF. In DNA, the CDR3 is TGTGCCAGCATAACCCTATGGGGGTTGAGCAATCAGCCCCAGCATTTT.